Below, 15 T cell receptor beta chains from the same sample are listed, as sequenced in a study of patients and donors after allogeneic stem cell transplantation. Each CDR3 protein gets one entry after TCRdb re-called the RT-PCR reads with MiXCR. This sample yields 7,000 to 9,000 distinct CDR3 sequences, of which more than 9% are seen a single time; around half belongs to the top ten. Sequenced: blood, either unsorted or a sorted T cell fraction (not recorded which). The origin of the receptors is a human donor who was either an allogeneic HSCT recipient or a stem cell or donor lymphocyte infusion donor (not recorded which). It is not recorded whose cells these are; they may come from a transplant donor.

This clonotype was counted ten times or more. This chain joins TRBV4-3 and TRBJ2-1; D is unclear. The germline V gene encodes CDR1 LGHNA and CDR2 YSLEER. CDR3 length: 13 amino acids. V lost 1 base and J 7 bases, leaving 8 bases between the germline ends. CDR3 nucleotide sequence: TGCGCCAGCAGCCAAGCCATCCTTAATGAGCAGTTCTTC. Amino acid sequence: CASSQAILNEQFF.

This clonotype was seen at least ten times. The gene calls are TRBV11-2 and TRBJ1-3; D is possibly TRBD1 (5 bases). The length of the CDR3 is 15 residues. Trimming cost V 5 bases and J 2 bases, with 13 bases left between them. Germline V gene data show CDR1 as SGHAT and CDR2 as FQNNGV. The CDR3 loop reads CASSLGAGTGNTIYF. CDR3 bases: TGTGCCAGCAGCCTCGGGGCGGGTACTGGAAACACCATATATTTT.

At least ten counts were recorded for this clonotype. This sequence joins TRBV5-1 and TRBJ2-2, with D perhaps given as TRBD1 or TRBD2 (5 bases each). The V gene's germline CDR1 is SGHRS and CDR2 YFSETQ. The CDR3 totals 15 residues. V lost 6 bases to trimming and J lost 2 bases, with 14 bases between them. The CDR3 DNA sequence: TGCGCCAGCACCGAGGGGACCTCTAACACCGGGGAGCTGTTTTTT. Translation gives CASTEGTSNTGELFF.

The genes are TRBV5-1 and TRBJ2-3; the D gene is possibly TRBD1 (5 bases). V lost 2 bases and J lost 1, with 5 bases in between. CDR1 and CDR2 from the germline V gene are SGHRS and YFSETQ. The CDR3 runs 13 residues. The CDR3 loop reads CASSLQGTDTQYF. The CDR3 nucleotides read TGCGCCAGCAGCTTACAGGGCACAGATACGCAGTATTTT. Using reference TRBV5-1 and TRBJ2-3 for the parts outside the CDR3, the full variable domain is KAGVTQTPRYLIKTRGQQVTLSCSPISGHRSVSWYQQTPGQGLQFLFEYFSETQRNKGNFPGRFSGRQFSNSRSEMNVSTLELGDSALYLCASSLQGTDTQYFGPGTRLTVL.

The DNA for the CDR3 is TGCGCCAGCAGGGGACAGGGAAGCACTGAAGCTTTCTTT. This codes for CASRGQGSTEAFF. The chain has TRBV10-2 and TRBJ1-1; 9 nucleotides line up with TRBD1. J was trimmed by 4 bases and V by 6 bases; bases with no gene match: 3. Per germline, CDR1 WSHSY and CDR2 SAAADI. The CDR3 totals 13 residues.

The J gene is TRBJ1-2, the V gene TRBV3-1; D is unclear. Germline CDR1 reads LGHDT; CDR2 reads YNNKEL (reference sequence). This CDR3 contains 15 residues. V was clipped by 3 bases and J by 5 bases, with 16 bases between them. The CDR3 nucleotides read TGTGCCAGCAGCCAGGCGGTCCTAAGCGATTATGGCTACACCTTC. As protein: CASSQAVLSDYGYTF. The variable domain in full, with the rest retrieved from reference TRBV3-1 and TRBJ1-2, is DTAVSQTPKYLVTQMGNDKSIKCEQNLGHDTMYWYKQDSKKFLKIMFSYNNKELIINETVPNRFSPKSPDKAHLNLHINSLELGDSAVYFCASSQAVLSDYGYTFGSGTRLTVV.

In its sample, this clonotype was seen many times. This chain links TRBV2 with TRBJ2-3; a possible D gene is TRBD2 (6 bases). CDR1 and CDR2 from the germline V gene are SNHLY and FYNNEI. This CDR3 region has 14 residues. Trimming took 6 bases from V and 0 from J, leaving 10 bases between them. The CDR3 DNA is TGTGCCAGCAGAGAGGGGACTAGCACAGATACGCAGTATTTT. It codes for CASREGTSTDTQYF.

The chain couples TRBV7-8 to TRBJ2-1, with TRBD2 matching over 8 bases. In germline, CDR1 is SGHVS, CDR2 FQNEAQ. Unmatched junction bases numbered 11, after V lost 6 bases and J lost 13 bases. The CDR3 is 13 amino acids. CDR3 nucleotide sequence: TGTGCCAGCAGTTCACCCCCGGGGGGGCACCAGTTCTTC. Residues: CASSSPPGGHQFF.

This clonotype was seen at least ten times. The rearrangement links TRBV6-6 to TRBJ1-1; D gene uncertain. Germline lookup yields CDR1 MNHNY and CDR2 SVGAGI (reference sequence). V lost 2 bases and J lost 6, with 7 bases in between. The CDR3 spans 12 residues. This CDR3 is CASSYTGAEAFF. Here the CDR3 DNA reads TGTGCCAGCAGTTACACTGGGGCTGAAGCTTTCTTT.

This clonotype was observed at least ten times. This chain connects TRBV12-3 or TRBV12-4 to TRBJ1-5, with D unresolved. CDR3 length: 13 amino acids. The germline V and J ends were trimmed by 3 bases and 1 base, with 4 bases remaining between them. CDR3 DNA sequence: TGTGCCAGCAGTTTTAACAGCAATCAGCCCCAGCATTTT. It specifies CASSFNSNQPQHF.

As regards this clonotype: A much larger clone lies a single base off, so this may be a read error. The CDR3 does not end in the conserved phenylalanine or tryptophan, so this is likely a read error. The rearrangement links TRBV20-1 to TRBJ2-6; D gene unclear. Per germline, CDR1 DFQATT and CDR2 SNEGSKA (reference sequence). The CDR3 is 17 amino acids. The ends were cut back, 0 bases at V and 0 bases at J, with 12 bases in the middle. In DNA, the CDR3 is TGCAGTGCTAGAGATGGGCAGCCTTTCTCTGGGGCCAACGTCCTGACTTCC. This encodes CSARDGQPFSGANVLTS.

The chain uses TRBV20-1 and TRBJ2-7; 11 bases match TRBD1. The V and J ends lost 6 bases and 3 bases, in that order; junction bases with no gene match: 10. The CDR3 is made up of 15 amino acids. Per the germline V gene, CDR1 is DFQATT and CDR2 is SNEGSKA (reference sequence). CDR3 bases: TGCAGTGCCAAAACCTCCGGGACAGGGGGCTACGAGCAGTACTTC. Protein sequence: CSAKTSGTGGYEQYF.

The rearrangement links TRBV7-2 to TRBJ1-2; D gene uncertain. This CDR3 region has 16 residues. Germline CDR1 is SGHTA and CDR2 is FQGNSA. V lost 5 bases and J lost 2, with 18 bases in between. Here the CDR3 reads CASSPMGNPANYGYTF. The CDR3 DNA sequence: TGTGCCAGCAGCCCGATGGGCAACCCGGCCAACTATGGCTACACCTTC. Based on the CDR3 plus reference TRBV7-2 and TRBJ1-2, the full variable domain is GAGVSQSPSNKVTEKGKDVELRCDPISGHTALYWYRQSLGQGLEFLIYFQGNSAPDKSGLPSDRFSAERTGGSVSTLTIQRTQQEDSAVYLCASSPMGNPANYGYTFGSGTRLTVV.

This clonotype has only a few counts. The chain couples TRBV20-1 to TRBJ1-5, with a weak D call TRBD1 (5 bases). Trimming took off 8 bases at V and 5 bases at J, with 16 bases between the two ends. The CDR3 runs 13 residues. Germline CDR1 reads DFQATT; CDR2 reads SNEGSKA (reference sequence). The CDR3 DNA reads TGCAGTAGTGGGGGGAAAGGGGATCAGCCCCAGCATTTT. Its translation is CSSGGKGDQPQHF.

Many counts were recorded for this clonotype. The chain is built from TRBV3-1 and TRBJ1-6; D unresolved. CDR1 LGHDT and CDR2 YNNKEL come from the germline V gene (reference sequence). Between the trimmed V and J ends, which lost 3 bases and 0 bases, there was a span of 6 bases. This CDR3 has 15 residues. The CDR3 DNA is TGTGCCAGCAGCCAGCAGAGCTCCTATAATTCACCCCTCCACTTT. Translation: CASSQQSSYNSPLHF.